This T cell receptor (beta chain) came from a study of blood T cell repertoires in COVID-19. Generated by immunoSEQ multiplex PCR, the TCRdb table keeps only in-frame clones and is missing some. The data contain 120,000 to 150,000 clones, under 90% of them seen just once; the ten biggest clones take up more than 3%. V shed 3 bases and J shed 4 bases, with 13 bases lying between them. The germline gives CDR1 SNHLY, CDR2 FYNNEI. The CDR3 loop spans 16 amino acids. The sample comprised PBMCs or T cells enriched from blood (not recorded which). The TCR comes from a man between 50 and 59 years old in a cohort exposed to, infected with or recovered from COVID-19 (not recorded which). The chain recombines TRBV2 with TRBJ1-6; no definite D call. CDR3 sequence reads: CASSDGGATYNSPLHF. For the CDR3, the DNA is TGTGCCAGCAGTGACGGAGGCGCAACTTATAATTCACCCCTCCACTTT. The full variable domain, in which reference TRBV2 and TRBJ1-6 provide the parts outside the CDR3, is EPEVTQTPSHQVTQMGQEVILRCVPISNHLYFYWYRQILGQKVEFLVSFYNNEISEKSEIFDDQFSVERPDGSNFTLKIRSTKLEDSAMYFCASSDGGATYNSPLHFGNGTRLTVT.